These T cell receptor beta chains were read from a single sample in a study of blood T cell repertoires in COVID-19. Sequenced by immunoSEQ multiplex PCR; TCRdb stores in-frame clones only, minus some. The data show approximately 220,000 clones, around 82% seen once. What was sequenced was PBMCs or T cells enriched from blood (not recorded which). These receptors all stem from a woman between 50 and 59 years old who had been exposed to COVID-19. CDR3s include the opening cysteine and the closing phenylalanine or tryptophan. The order of the fields is CDR3 protein, J gene, V gene.

cdr3_aa: CASSAFGTGWDTEAFF; j_call: TRBJ1-1; v_call: TRBV6-1
cdr3_aa: CASSRELNSNQPQHF; j_call: TRBJ1-5; v_call: TRBV2
cdr3_aa: CSVGTTGDNQPQHF; j_call: TRBJ1-5; v_call: TRBV29-1
cdr3_aa: CAWTLTAPTSPPVGLFF; j_call: TRBJ1-4; v_call: TRBV30
cdr3_aa: CSVQIQGANYGYTF; j_call: TRBJ1-2; v_call: TRBV29-1
cdr3_aa: CASSEGGTVSNQPQHF; j_call: TRBJ1-5; v_call: TRBV2
cdr3_aa: CASSLSPGLGELFF; j_call: TRBJ2-2; v_call: TRBV7-3
cdr3_aa: CASSQGVTRAEKLFF; j_call: TRBJ1-4; v_call: TRBV3-1/TRBV3-2
cdr3_aa: CASSIQGRHQPQHF; j_call: TRBJ1-5; v_call: TRBV27
cdr3_aa: CASSLRQGSPYEQYF; j_call: TRBJ2-7; v_call: TRBV19
cdr3_aa: CARRPVGAMNTEAFF; j_call: TRBJ1-1; v_call: TRBV21-1
cdr3_aa: CASSLGPSGGTNEKLFF; j_call: TRBJ1-4; v_call: TRBV5-1
cdr3_aa: CASGGVTYGYTF; j_call: TRBJ1-2; v_call: TRBV27
cdr3_aa: CASSSQGSQYF; j_call: TRBJ2-3; v_call: TRBV9
cdr3_aa: CASSPHKGVGTDTQYF; j_call: TRBJ2-3; v_call: TRBV27
cdr3_aa: CASSFGETEYF; j_call: TRBJ2-7; v_call: TRBV12-3/TRBV12-4
cdr3_aa: CASMRWNTEAFF; j_call: TRBJ1-1; v_call: TRBV2
cdr3_aa: CASSLQTSGNTIYF; j_call: TRBJ1-3; v_call: TRBV7-8
cdr3_aa: CASSYGDSNQPQHF; j_call: TRBJ1-5; v_call: TRBV6-2/TRBV6-3
cdr3_aa: CASSLGLAGRGLDGELFF; j_call: TRBJ2-2; v_call: TRBV5-5
cdr3_aa: CASSLGGGMNTEAFF; j_call: TRBJ1-1; v_call: TRBV5-1
cdr3_aa: CASSYTGGGTEAFF; j_call: TRBJ1-1; v_call: TRBV7-2
cdr3_aa: CASSISAQGALGETQYF; j_call: TRBJ2-5; v_call: TRBV19
cdr3_aa: CASSPGGFHTEAFF; j_call: TRBJ1-1; v_call: TRBV27
cdr3_aa: CASSTGTGNEKLFF; j_call: TRBJ1-4; v_call: TRBV28
cdr3_aa: CASSQQGPNEKLFF; j_call: TRBJ1-4; v_call: TRBV2
cdr3_aa: CASSFIASGGWEQFF; j_call: TRBJ2-1; v_call: TRBV7-2
cdr3_aa: CASSLGQGAGAFF; j_call: TRBJ1-1; v_call: TRBV5-1
cdr3_aa: CSSVATGGRETQYF; j_call: TRBJ2-5; v_call: TRBV29-1
cdr3_aa: CASSPRAVGGYSPLHF; j_call: TRBJ1-6; v_call: TRBV27
cdr3_aa: CASSLSGVEKLFF; j_call: TRBJ1-4; v_call: TRBV12-3/TRBV12-4
cdr3_aa: CASRIGPGSNQPQHF; j_call: TRBJ1-5; v_call: TRBV19
cdr3_aa: CASSSGLAGYEQYF; j_call: TRBJ2-7; v_call: TRBV7-2
cdr3_aa: CASSFWQASNEKLFF; j_call: TRBJ1-4; v_call: TRBV5-1
cdr3_aa: CATSETPGTGGWSNQPQHF; j_call: TRBJ1-5; v_call: TRBV24-1
cdr3_aa: CASSVDHLGGVNGYTF; j_call: TRBJ1-2; v_call: TRBV9
cdr3_aa: CASSANRGDGYTF; j_call: TRBJ1-2; v_call: TRBV7-9
cdr3_aa: CASSEAGQGNTEAFF; j_call: TRBJ1-1; v_call: TRBV2
cdr3_aa: CATLGGGGPQSSYEQYF; j_call: TRBJ2-7; v_call: TRBV2
cdr3_aa: CASSLLRGLSLEQFF; j_call: TRBJ2-1; v_call: TRBV7-9